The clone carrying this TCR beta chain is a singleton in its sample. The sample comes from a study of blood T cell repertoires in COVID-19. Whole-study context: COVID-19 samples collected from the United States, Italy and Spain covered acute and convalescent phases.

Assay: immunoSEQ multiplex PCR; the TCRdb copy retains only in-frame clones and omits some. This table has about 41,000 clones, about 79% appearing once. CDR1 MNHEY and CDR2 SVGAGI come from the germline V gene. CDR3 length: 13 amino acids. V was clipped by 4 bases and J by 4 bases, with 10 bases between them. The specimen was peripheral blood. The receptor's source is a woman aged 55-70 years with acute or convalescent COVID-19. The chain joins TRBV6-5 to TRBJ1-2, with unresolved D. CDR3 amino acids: CASSSGLSYGYTF. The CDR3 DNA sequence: TGTGCCAGCAGTTCTGGACTGAGCTATGGCTACACCTTC.